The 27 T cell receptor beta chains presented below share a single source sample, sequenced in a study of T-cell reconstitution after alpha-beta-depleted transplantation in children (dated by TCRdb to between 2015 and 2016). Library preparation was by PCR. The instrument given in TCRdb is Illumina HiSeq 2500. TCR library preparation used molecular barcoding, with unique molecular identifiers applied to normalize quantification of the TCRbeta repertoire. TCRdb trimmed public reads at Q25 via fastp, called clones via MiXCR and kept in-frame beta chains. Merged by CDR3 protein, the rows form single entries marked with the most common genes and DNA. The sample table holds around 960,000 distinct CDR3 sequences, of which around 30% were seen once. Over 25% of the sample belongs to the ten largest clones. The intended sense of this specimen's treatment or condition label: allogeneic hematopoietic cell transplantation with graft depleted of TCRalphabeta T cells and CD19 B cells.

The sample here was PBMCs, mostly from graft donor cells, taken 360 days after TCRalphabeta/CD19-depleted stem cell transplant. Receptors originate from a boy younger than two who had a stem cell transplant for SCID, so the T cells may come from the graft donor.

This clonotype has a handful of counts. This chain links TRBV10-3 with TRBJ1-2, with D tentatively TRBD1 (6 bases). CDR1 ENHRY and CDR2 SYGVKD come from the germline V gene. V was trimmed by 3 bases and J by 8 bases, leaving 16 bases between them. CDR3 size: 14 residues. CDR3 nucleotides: TGTGCCATCAGTGACAGGCCAGGGGTCCCGGGCTACACCTTC. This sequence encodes CAISDRPGVPGYTF.

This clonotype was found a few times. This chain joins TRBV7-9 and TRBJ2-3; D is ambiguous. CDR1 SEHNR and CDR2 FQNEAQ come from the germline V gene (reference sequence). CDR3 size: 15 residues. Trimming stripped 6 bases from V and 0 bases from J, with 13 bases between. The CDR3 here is CASSRIPTSTDTQYF. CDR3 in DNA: TGTGCCAGCAGTCGAATCCCCACCAGCACAGATACGCAGTATTTT.

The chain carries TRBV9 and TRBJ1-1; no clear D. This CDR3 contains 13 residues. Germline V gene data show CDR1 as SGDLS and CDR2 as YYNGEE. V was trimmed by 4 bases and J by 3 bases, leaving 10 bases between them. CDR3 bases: TGTGCCAGCAGCCCCCGCAGGCACACTGAAGCTTTCTTT. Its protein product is CASSPRRHTEAFF.

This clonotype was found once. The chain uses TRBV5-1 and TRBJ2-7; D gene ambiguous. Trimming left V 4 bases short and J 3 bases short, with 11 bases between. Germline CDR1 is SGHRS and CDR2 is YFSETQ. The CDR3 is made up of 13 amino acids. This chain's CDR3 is CASSPDVDYEQYF. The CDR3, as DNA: TGCGCCAGCAGCCCAGACGTGGACTACGAGCAGTACTTC.

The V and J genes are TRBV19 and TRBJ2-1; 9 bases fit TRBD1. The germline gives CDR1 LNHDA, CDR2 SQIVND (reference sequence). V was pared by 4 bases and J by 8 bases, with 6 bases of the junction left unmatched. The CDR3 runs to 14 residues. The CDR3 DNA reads TGTGCCAGTAGTAGGACAGGGGATAGGGATGAGCAGTTCTTC. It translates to CASSRTGDRDEQFF.

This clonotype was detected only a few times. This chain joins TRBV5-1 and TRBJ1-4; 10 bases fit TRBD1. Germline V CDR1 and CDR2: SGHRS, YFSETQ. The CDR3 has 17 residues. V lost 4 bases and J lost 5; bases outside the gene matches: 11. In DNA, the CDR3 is TGCGCCAGCAGCGCCACGGGGGGACAGGGGCCCAATGAAAAACTGTTTTTT. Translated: CASSATGGQGPNEKLFF.

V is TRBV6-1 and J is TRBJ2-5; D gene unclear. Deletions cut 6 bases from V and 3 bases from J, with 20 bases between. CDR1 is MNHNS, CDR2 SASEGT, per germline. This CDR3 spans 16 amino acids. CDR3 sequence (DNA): TGTGCCAGCAGCCCCGGATTGGCAGGCGAGGAAGAGACCCAGTACTTC. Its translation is CASSPGLAGEEETQYF.

DNA of the CDR3: TGTGCCAGCAGCCAACTTGAGAGACTAGCGTCGTTTTGGCAGTACTTC. Encoded protein: CASSQLERLASFWQYF. The chain links TRBV6-2 or TRBV6-3 to TRBJ2-7, with TRBD2 matching 8 bases. V lost 6 bases to trimming and J lost 9 bases; unmatched junction nucleotides: 19. Germline loops: CDR1 MNHEY, CDR2 SVGEGT. There are 16 residues in the CDR3.

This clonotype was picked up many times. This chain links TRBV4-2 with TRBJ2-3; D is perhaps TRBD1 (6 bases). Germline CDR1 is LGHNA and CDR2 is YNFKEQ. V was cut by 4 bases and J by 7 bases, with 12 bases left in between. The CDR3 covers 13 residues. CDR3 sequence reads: CASSLDRPHTQYF. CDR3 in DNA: TGTGCCAGCAGCCTTGACAGGCCCCATACGCAGTATTTT.

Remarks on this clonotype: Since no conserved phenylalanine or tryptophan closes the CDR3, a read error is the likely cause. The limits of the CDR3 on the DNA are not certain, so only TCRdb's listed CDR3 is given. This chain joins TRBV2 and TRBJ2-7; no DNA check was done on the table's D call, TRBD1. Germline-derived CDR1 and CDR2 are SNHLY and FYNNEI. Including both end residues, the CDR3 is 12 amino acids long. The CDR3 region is CASSDEWDRDSL.

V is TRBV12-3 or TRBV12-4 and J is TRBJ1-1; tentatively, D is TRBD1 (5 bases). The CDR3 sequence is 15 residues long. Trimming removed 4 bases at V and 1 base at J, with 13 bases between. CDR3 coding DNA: TGTGCCAGCAGTTGGGGGTACCTTTCGAACACTGAAGCTTTCTTT. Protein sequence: CASSWGYLSNTEAFF.

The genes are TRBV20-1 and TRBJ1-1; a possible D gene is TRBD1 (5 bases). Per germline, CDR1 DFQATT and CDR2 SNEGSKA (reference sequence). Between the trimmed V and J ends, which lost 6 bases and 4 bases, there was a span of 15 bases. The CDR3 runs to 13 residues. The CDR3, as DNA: TGCAGTGCCAACAGCGGAGGGACCACTGAAGCTTTCTTT. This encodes CSANSGGTTEAFF.

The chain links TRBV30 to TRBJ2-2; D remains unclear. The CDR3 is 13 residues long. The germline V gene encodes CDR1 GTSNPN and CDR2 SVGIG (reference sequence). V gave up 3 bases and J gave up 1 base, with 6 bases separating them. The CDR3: CAWRGQNTGELFF. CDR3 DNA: TGTGCCTGGAGGGGCCAGAACACCGGGGAGCTGTTTTTT.

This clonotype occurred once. CDR3 sequence reads: CASSPSGLPSNYGYTF. In nucleotides, the CDR3 is TGTGCCAGCAGCCCATCGGGGCTCCCATCTAACTATGGCTACACCTTC. The chain carries TRBV7-6 and TRBJ1-2, with D possibly being TRBD1 (5 bases). Germline loops: CDR1 SGHVS, CDR2 FNYEAQ. Trimming removed 5 bases at V and 0 bases at J, with 16 bases between. The CDR3 runs to 16 residues. Drawing the rest from reference TRBV7-6 and TRBJ1-2, the complete variable domain is GAGVSQSPRYKVTKRGQDVALRCDPISGHVSLYWYRQALGQGPEFLTYFNYEAQQDKSGLPNDRFSAERPEGSISTLTIQRTEQRDSAMYRCASSPSGLPSNYGYTFGSGTRLTVV.

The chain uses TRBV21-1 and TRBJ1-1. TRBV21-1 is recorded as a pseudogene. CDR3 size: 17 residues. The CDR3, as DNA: TGTGCCAGCAGCAAGTGGAAGGGTGATGGGGTGAACACTGAAGCTTTCTTT. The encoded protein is CASSKWKGDGVNTEAFF.

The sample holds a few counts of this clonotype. The CDR3 DNA reads TGTGCCAGCAGCTTCCTAGCGGAAGAGACCCAGTACTTC. Translated, it gives CASSFLAEETQYF. The rearrangement joins TRBV7-2 to TRBJ2-5; 7 nucleotides line up with TRBD2. The CDR3 loop spans 13 amino acids. Germline CDR1 and CDR2: SGHTA and FQGNSA. With 3 bases clipped from V and 3 bases from J, the junction kept 1 base outside the gene matches.

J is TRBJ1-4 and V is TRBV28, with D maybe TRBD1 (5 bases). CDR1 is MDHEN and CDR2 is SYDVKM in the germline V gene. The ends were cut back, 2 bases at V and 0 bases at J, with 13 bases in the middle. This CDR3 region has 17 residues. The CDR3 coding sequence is TGTGCCAGCAGTTTACCGGGGCGGGGGGCAACTAATGAAAAACTGTTTTTT. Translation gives CASSLPGRGATNEKLFF. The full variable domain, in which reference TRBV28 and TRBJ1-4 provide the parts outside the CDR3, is DVKVTQSSRYLVKRTGEKVFLECVQDMDHENMFWYRQDPGLGLRLIYFSYDVKMKEKGDIPEGYSVSREKKERFSLILESASTNQTSMYLCASSLPGRGATNEKLFFGSGTQLSVL.

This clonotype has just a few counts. The CDR3 region is CSARELGLTYSYNEQFF. CDR3 DNA sequence: TGCAGTGCTAGGGAGCTGGGACTGACCTACTCCTACAATGAGCAGTTCTTC. The V gene is TRBV20-1, the J gene TRBJ2-1, with a possible D match to TRBD2 (6 bases). The CDR3 has 17 amino acids. Germline CDR1 DFQATT, CDR2 SNEGSKA (reference sequence). V lost 3 bases and J lost 0, with 18 bases in between.

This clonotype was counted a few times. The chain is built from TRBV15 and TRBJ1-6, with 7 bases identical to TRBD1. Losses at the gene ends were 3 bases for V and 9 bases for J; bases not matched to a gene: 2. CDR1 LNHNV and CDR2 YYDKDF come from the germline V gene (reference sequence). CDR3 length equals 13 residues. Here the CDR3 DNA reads TGTGCCACCAGCAGTTGGGACAGTTCACCCCTCCACTTT. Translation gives CATSSWDSSPLHF.

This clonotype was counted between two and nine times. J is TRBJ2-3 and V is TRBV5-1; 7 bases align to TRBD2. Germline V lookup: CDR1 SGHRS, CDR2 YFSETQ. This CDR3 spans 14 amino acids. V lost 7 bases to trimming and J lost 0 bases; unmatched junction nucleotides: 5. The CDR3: CASGRRESTDTQYF. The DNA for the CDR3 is TGCGCCAGCGGCCGGCGGGAGAGCACAGATACGCAGTATTTT.

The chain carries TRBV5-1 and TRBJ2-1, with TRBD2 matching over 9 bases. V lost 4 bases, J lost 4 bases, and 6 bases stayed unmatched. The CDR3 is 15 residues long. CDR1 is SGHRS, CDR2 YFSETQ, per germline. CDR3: CASSPRLAAYNEQFF. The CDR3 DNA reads TGCGCCAGCAGCCCCCGACTAGCGGCATACAATGAGCAGTTCTTC.

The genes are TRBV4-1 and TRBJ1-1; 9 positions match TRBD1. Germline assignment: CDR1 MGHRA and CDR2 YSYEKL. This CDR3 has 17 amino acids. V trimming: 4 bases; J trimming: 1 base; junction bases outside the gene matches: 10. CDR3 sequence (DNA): TGCGCCAGCAGCCCTCGAGCCCTGACAGGGGGGAACACTGAAGCTTTCTTT. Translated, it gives CASSPRALTGGNTEAFF.

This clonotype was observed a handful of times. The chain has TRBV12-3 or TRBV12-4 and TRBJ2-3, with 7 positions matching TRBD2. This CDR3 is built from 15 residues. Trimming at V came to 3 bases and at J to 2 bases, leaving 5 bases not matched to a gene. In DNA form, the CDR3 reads TGTGCCAGCAGTTTGGGACTATCCTACACAGATACGCAGTATTTT. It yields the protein CASSLGLSYTDTQYF.

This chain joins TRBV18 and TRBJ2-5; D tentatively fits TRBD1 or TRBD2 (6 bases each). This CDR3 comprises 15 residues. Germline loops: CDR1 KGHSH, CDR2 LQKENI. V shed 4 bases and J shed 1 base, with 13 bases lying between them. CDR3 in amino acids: CASSLGGGSQETQYF. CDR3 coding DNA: TGTGCCAGCTCACTCGGAGGGGGTTCCCAAGAGACCCAGTACTTC.

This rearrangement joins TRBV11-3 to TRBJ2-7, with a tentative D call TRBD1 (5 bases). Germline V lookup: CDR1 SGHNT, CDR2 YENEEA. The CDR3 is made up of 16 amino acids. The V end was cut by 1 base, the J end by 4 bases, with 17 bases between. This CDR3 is CASSLGSPTDTYEQYF. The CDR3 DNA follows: TGTGCCAGCAGCTTAGGGTCGCCGACGGACACATACGAGCAGTACTTC.

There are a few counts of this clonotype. CDR3 region: CASSLRQTSNQPQHF. The CDR3 bases are TGTGCCAGCAGTTTACGGCAGACTAGCAATCAGCCCCAGCATTTT. The chain employs TRBV27 and TRBJ1-5, with D hard to call. This CDR3 has 15 amino acids. Germline CDR1 and CDR2: MNHEY and SMNVEV (reference sequence). V was clipped by 2 bases and J by 0 bases, with 8 bases between them.

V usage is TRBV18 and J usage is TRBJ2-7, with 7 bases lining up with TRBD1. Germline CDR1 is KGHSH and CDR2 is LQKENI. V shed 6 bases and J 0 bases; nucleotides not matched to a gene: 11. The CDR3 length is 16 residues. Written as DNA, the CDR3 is TGTGCCAGCTCTAAAGGACAGGATCAGTCCTCCTACGAGCAGTACTTC. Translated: CASSKGQDQSSYEQYF. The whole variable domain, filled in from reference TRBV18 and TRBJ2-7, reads NAGVMQNPRHLVRRRGQEARLRCSPMKGHSHVYWYRQLPEEGLKFMVYLQKENIIDESGMPKERFSAEFPKEGPSILRIQQVVRGDSAAYFCASSKGQDQSSYEQYFGPGTRLTVT.